These 27 T cell receptor beta chains share one sample of origin, sequenced in a study of Ad26.COV2.S vaccination and SARS-CoV-2 variants. Treatment here: over 15 received Ad26.COV2.S at low or high dose, single or two shots; several received placebo; per-sample allocation not given. After the first vaccine or placebo injection, samples were drawn on day 63. Generated by immunoSEQ multiplex PCR, the TCRdb table keeps only in-frame clones and is missing some. The sample shows roughly 700,000 clones, around 90% of them seen only once. This specimen was peripheral blood, taken in a trial of Ad26.COV2.S vaccine versus placebo. These receptors were obtained from a person aged 18-60 years who received the Ad26.COV2.S COVID-19 vaccine or a placebo.

The genes are TRBV10-1 and TRBJ1-3; D call uncertain. With 5 bases removed from V and 0 bases from J, the gap between germline ends came to 5 bases. CDR3 length: 13 residues. Per germline, CDR1 WNHNN and CDR2 SYGVQD (reference sequence). The CDR3 region is CASSPTSGNTIYF. The CDR3 DNA is TGCGCCAGCAGTCCTACCTCTGGAAACACCATATATTTT.

The J gene is TRBJ2-5, the V gene TRBV2, with 10 bases lining up with TRBD2. The CDR3 extends over 15 amino acids. The V gene's germline CDR1 is SNHLY and CDR2 FYNNEI. The J segment lost 0 bases and the V segment lost 10 bases, leaving 8 bases of the junction unmatched. The CDR3 bases are TGTGCCAACAGCAAAGGACTAGCGGACCAAGAGACCCAGTACTTC. The encoded protein is CANSKGLADQETQYF.

The chain is built from TRBV24-1 and TRBJ2-3, with 9 bases matching TRBD2. The CDR3 consists of 16 residues. Per germline, CDR1 KGHDR and CDR2 SFDVKD. J was trimmed by 3 bases and V by 5 bases; bases with no gene match: 8. The CDR3 reads CATSGLTSGKTDTQYF. The CDR3 DNA reads TGTGCCACCAGTGGCCTGACTAGCGGTAAAACAGATACGCAGTATTTT.

The V call is TRBV7-9, the J call TRBJ2-1; 8 bases fit TRBD2. J lost 6 bases, V lost 5 bases, and 15 bases had no gene match. The germline CDR1 and CDR2 sequences are SEHNR and FQNEAQ (reference sequence). The CDR3 runs to 17 residues. CDR3: CASSPTAGLAGSNEQFF. DNA of the CDR3: TGTGCCAGCAGCCCCACTGCGGGGCTAGCGGGCTCCAATGAGCAGTTCTTC.

The CDR3, as DNA: TGTGCCAGCAGCTTAAGCGGGAGACGGACCGGGGAGCTGTTTTTT. Encoded protein: CASSLSGRRTGELFF. The chain links TRBV13 to TRBJ2-2; the match to TRBD2 covers 8 bases. This CDR3 has 15 residues. Germline V CDR1 and CDR2: PRHDT, FYEKMQ (reference sequence). V lost 2 bases and J lost 5; bases outside the gene matches: 4. Full variable domain (missing parts from reference TRBV13 and TRBJ2-2): AAGVIQSPRHLIKEKRETATLKCYPIPRHDTVYWYQQGPGQDPQFLISFYEKMQSDKGSIPDRFSAQQFSDYHSELNMSSLELGDSALYFCASSLSGRRTGELFFGEGSRLTVL.

The rearrangement uses TRBV21-1 and TRBJ1-5. TRBV21-1 is a pseudogene locus. The CDR3 totals 13 residues. CDR3 nucleotides: TGTGCCAGCAGCATCGGGGGTAACTGGCCCCAGCATTTT. It translates to CASSIGGNWPQHF.

V gene TRBV30 combines with J gene TRBJ1-5; TRBD1 aligns across 12 bases. Germline CDR1 reads GTSNPN; CDR2 reads SVGIG (reference sequence). The CDR3 loop spans 19 amino acids. V shed 2 bases, J shed 0 bases, and the junction held 11 bases outside the gene matches. CDR3 sequence: CAWSKGTGGSFYSNQPQHF. For the CDR3, the DNA is TGTGCCTGGAGTAAAGGGACAGGGGGCAGCTTTTATAGCAATCAGCCCCAGCATTTT.

J is TRBJ2-7 and V is TRBV7-9; D is possibly TRBD1 (6 bases). Germline V lookup: CDR1 SEHNR, CDR2 FQNEAQ (reference sequence). The CDR3 spans 14 residues. Trimming shortened V by 2 bases and J by 2 bases, and 10 bases separated the two germline ends. The CDR3 is CASSLQQGAYEQYF. For the CDR3, the DNA is TGTGCCAGCAGCTTACAACAGGGAGCCTACGAGCAGTACTTC.

This clone was observed at least ten times. The V and J genes are TRBV6-5 and TRBJ1-2, with 11 bases aligning to TRBD1. The CDR3 consists of 16 residues. CDR1 is MNHEY and CDR2 is SVGAGI in the germline V gene. The ends lost 2 bases at V and 4 bases at J; junction bases unmatched: 6. CDR3 amino acids: CASSYLRTGGAYGYTF. The CDR3 DNA is TGTGCCAGCAGTTACCTTCGGACAGGGGGCGCCTATGGCTACACCTTC.

The chain is built from TRBV5-1 and TRBJ2-3; no clear D. CDR3 size: 13 residues. Germline V gene lookup returns CDR1 SGHRS and CDR2 YFSETQ. V shed 4 bases and J shed 0 bases, with 6 bases lying between them. CDR3 DNA: TGCGCCAGCAGCACAGTCAGCACAGATACGCAGTATTTT. Encoded protein: CASSTVSTDTQYF.

The rearrangement links TRBV7-8 to TRBJ2-1; 9 bases map to TRBD1. CDR1 SGHVS and CDR2 FQNEAQ come from the germline V gene. The CDR3 is 16 residues long. J gave up 8 bases and V 3 bases, and 11 bases lay outside the gene matches. DNA of the CDR3: TGTGCCAGCAGCTTGCCCAGGACAGGGGTGACTGATGAGCAGTTCTTC. Translating gives CASSLPRTGVTDEQFF.

This clone was found once. The rearrangement joins TRBV6-5 to TRBJ2-3; 7 bases align to TRBD1. CDR1 and CDR2 from the germline V gene are MNHEY and SVGAGI. Unmatched junction bases numbered 5, after V lost 4 bases and J lost 1 base. CDR3 size: 15 residues. CDR3 in amino acids: CASSFRDRRTDTQYF. The CDR3 nucleotides are TGTGCCAGCAGTTTCCGGGACAGACGCACAGATACGCAGTATTTT.

The rearrangement joins TRBV19 to TRBJ1-4, with 7 nucleotides matching TRBD1. The germline CDR1 and CDR2 sequences are LNHDA and SQIVND (reference sequence). The ends lost 3 bases at V and 5 bases at J; junction bases unmatched: 9. The CDR3 contains 16 residues. CDR3: CASSILTGWRNEKLFF. The CDR3 nucleotides read TGTGCCAGTAGTATTTTGACAGGGTGGCGGAATGAAAAACTGTTTTTT.

This CDR3 reads CAWSPGLAGATDTQYF. The CDR3 nucleotides are TGTGCCTGGAGTCCCGGACTAGCGGGAGCGACAGATACGCAGTATTTT. The chain recombines TRBV30 with TRBJ2-3; 13 bases match TRBD2. The CDR3 runs to 16 residues. Germline CDR1 reads GTSNPN; CDR2 reads SVGIG (reference sequence). The V and J ends lost 2 bases and 3 bases, in that order; junction bases with no gene match: 5.

On this clone itself: The sample has other DNA sequences that encode this CDR3 too. The V call is TRBV7-2, the J call TRBJ1-1; TRBD1 matches at 7 bases. Trimming removed 3 bases from V and 2 bases from J; junction bases left unmatched: 3. CDR1 is SGHTA, CDR2 FQGNSA, per germline. The CDR3 has 14 amino acids. CDR3 nucleotides: TGTGCCAGCAGCTTGCAGGGGGGAAACACTGAAGCTTTCTTT. Residues: CASSLQGGNTEAFF.

The V gene is TRBV6-5, the J gene TRBJ1-4; no definite D call. The CDR3 totals 15 residues. Germline loops: CDR1 MNHEY, CDR2 SVGAGI. The V end lost 4 bases, the J end lost 5 bases, and 14 bases lay between the germline ends. The CDR3 spells CASSLRGTVNEKLFF. The DNA for the CDR3 is TGTGCCAGCAGTTTGCGTGGTACAGTCAATGAAAAACTGTTTTTT.

This chain joins TRBV4-2 and TRBJ1-6; the match to TRBD1 covers 7 bases. This CDR3 has 11 residues. Germline CDR1 is LGHNA and CDR2 is YNFKEQ. CDR3 sequence: CASGGDSPLHF. The CDR3 nucleotides are TGTGCTTCAGGGGGGGATTCACCCCTCCACTTT.

V usage is TRBV2 and J usage is TRBJ2-1; D call uncertain. V was shortened by 7 bases and J by 1 base, with 11 bases between the two germline ends. The CDR3 has 14 residues. The V gene's germline CDR1 is SNHLY and CDR2 FYNNEI. The CDR3 sequence: CASNQRSSYNEQFF. CDR3 sequence (DNA): TGTGCCAGCAACCAGCGAAGTTCCTACAATGAGCAGTTCTTC.

The chain combines TRBV7-9 with TRBJ2-3; tentative D call: TRBD1 (6 bases). Germline assignment: CDR1 SEHNR and CDR2 FQNEAQ (reference sequence). The V and J ends lost 4 bases and 0 bases respectively, with 11 bases between them. The CDR3 runs 15 residues. The CDR3 here is CASSYYRASTDTQYF. The CDR3, as DNA: TGTGCCAGCAGCTACTACAGGGCTAGCACAGATACGCAGTATTTT.

The chain recombines TRBV11-1 with TRBJ2-3; D is possibly TRBD1 (5 bases). This CDR3 spans 15 amino acids. The ends were cut back, 5 bases at V and 0 bases at J, with 12 bases in the middle. From germline, CDR1 is SGHAT and CDR2 FQDESV (reference sequence). In nucleotides, the CDR3 is TGTGCCAGCAGCATACAGGACGGGAGCACAGATACGCAGTATTTT. Translation: CASSIQDGSTDTQYF.

The CDR3 DNA sequence: TGTGCCAGCAGTATCCAGGGGGAATCACCCCTCCACTTT. Translating gives CASSIQGESPLHF. The chain has TRBV7-9 and TRBJ1-6, with 7 bases identical to TRBD1. The CDR3 runs to 13 residues. V was clipped by 6 bases and J by 10 bases; unmatched bases: 6. Germline-derived CDR1 and CDR2 are SEHNR and FQNEAQ (reference sequence).

CDR3: CASSLTFFSGGNSPLHF. The CDR3 DNA reads as TGTGCCAGCAGCTTAACCTTCTTTTCTGGGGGGAATTCACCCCTCCACTTT. The rearrangement links TRBV11-2 to TRBJ1-6; tentative D call: TRBD1 (5 bases). Germline CDR1 reads SGHAT; CDR2 reads FQNNGV. The CDR3 sequence is 17 residues long. The germline V and J ends were trimmed by 2 bases and 7 bases, with 18 bases remaining between them.

The V call is TRBV7-9, the J call TRBJ2-7; possible D gene TRBD1, 5 bases. This CDR3 has 13 amino acids. V was pared by 0 bases and J by 3 bases, with 6 bases between. Germline V gene lookup returns CDR1 SEHNR and CDR2 FQNEAQ (reference sequence). The CDR3 bases are TGTGCCAGCAGCTTAGCACAGGACTACGAGCAGTACTTC. It yields the protein CASSLAQDYEQYF.

The genes are TRBV4-1 and TRBJ1-1; perhaps TRBD1 as D (6 bases). Germline V gives CDR1 MGHRA, CDR2 YSYEKL. With 2 bases removed from V and 2 bases from J, the gap between germline ends came to 12 bases. This CDR3 comprises 15 residues. The CDR3 sequence is CASSQPQGRNTEAFF. The CDR3 bases are TGCGCCAGCAGCCAACCCCAGGGGCGCAACACTGAAGCTTTCTTT.

V gene TRBV10-3 combines with J gene TRBJ2-1; D is possibly TRBD1 (6 bases). CDR3 length: 16 amino acids. Germline assignment: CDR1 ENHRY and CDR2 SYGVKD. V lost 4 bases to trimming and J lost 1 base, with 14 bases between them. For the CDR3, the DNA is TGTGCCATCAGTGGGCCCCTTCAGGGGTCCTACAATGAGCAGTTCTTC. This codes for CAISGPLQGSYNEQFF.

The chain has TRBV2 and TRBJ2-7; D is unclear. The germline CDR1 and CDR2 sequences are SNHLY and FYNNEI. V lost 3 bases to trimming and J lost 2 bases, with 5 bases between them. The CDR3 loop spans 12 amino acids. CDR3 sequence (DNA): TGTGCCAGCAGTGAGAGCGCCTACGAGCAGTACTTC. Translated, it gives CASSESAYEQYF.

The chain uses TRBV25-1 and TRBJ2-5; tentative D call: TRBD1 (6 bases). CDR1 is MGHDK and CDR2 is SYGVNS in the germline V gene. Trimming stripped 3 bases from V and 2 bases from J, with 19 bases between. The CDR3 totals 17 residues. CDR3 protein: CASSDPPDSFEQETQYF. The DNA of the CDR3 is TGTGCCAGCAGTGACCCTCCGGACAGTTTCGAACAAGAGACCCAGTACTTC.